This TCR beta chain was sequenced in a study of CD8 T cells in Susac syndrome. The T cells that were sequenced for TCR beta were CD8+ and CD4+ cells from blood. FACS enriched CD8+ TEMRA cells, while bulk CD8+ and CD4+ were negatively isolated. This CDR3 has 13 residues. V dropped 4 bases and J dropped 2 bases, with 7 bases sitting between them. In germline, CDR1 is SGDLS, CDR2 YYNGEE. RNA amounts of about 0.45 to 1 ug underwent reverse transcription with random hexamers. With immunoSEQ multiplex PCR, TCR beta CDR3 was amplified across 54 Vbeta and 13 Jbeta. TCRdb reprocessed the immunoSEQ multiplex PCR reads via MiXCR and lists one record per CDR3 protein. This repertoire shows approximately 120,000 distinct CDR3 sequences, 85% to 95% found once; its top ten account for approximately 0.13%.

The material sequenced was CD8+ T cells from PBMCs. V is TRBV9 and J is TRBJ1-3; D is unclear. This TCR came from a human donor in good health. CDR3 region: CASSPEAGNTIYF. DNA of the CDR3: TGTGCCAGCAGCCCGGAGGCTGGAAACACCATATATTTT.